These 25 T cell receptor beta chains were all obtained from the same sample, sequenced in a study of T cells in Graves' hyperthyroidism and ophthalmopathy. Amplified TCR beta CDR3 regions derived from RNA transcripts. The HTBI primer set was used in a first-round RT-PCR of the TCR CDR3. TCRdb used MiXCR to reprocess the multiplex PCR reads, holding one entry per CDR3 protein. The table has around 300,000 distinct CDR3 sequences, roughly 20% seen once. The source material was blood. The origin of the receptors is a man between 25 and 39 years old with Graves' ophthalmopathy.

This clonotype was seen ten or more times. J is TRBJ1-1 and V is TRBV5-1; 10 bases agree with TRBD1. Per the germline V gene, CDR1 is SGHRS and CDR2 is YFSETQ. The V segment lost 5 bases and the J segment 5 bases; nucleotides outside the gene matches: 6. There are 14 residues in the CDR3. The CDR3 protein is CASRPGQGGTEAFF. The CDR3 nucleotides are TGCGCCAGCAGACCAGGACAGGGGGGGACTGAAGCTTTCTTT.

This chain uses TRBV30 with TRBJ2-3, with unresolved D. V lost 5 bases, J lost 3 bases, and 21 bases lay in between. The germline gives CDR1 GTSNPN, CDR2 SVGIG (reference sequence). The CDR3 loop spans 16 amino acids. The DNA of the CDR3 is TGTGCCTGGGCCGAGCGAGAGGTTATGAGTACAGATACGCAGTATTTT. Protein: CAWAEREVMSTDTQYF.

Ten or more counts support this clonotype. This chain uses TRBV13 with TRBJ2-7; 7 nucleotides match TRBD1. With V trimmed by 3 bases and J by 1 base, 3 bases remained unmatched. In germline, CDR1 is PRHDT, CDR2 FYEKMQ (reference sequence). This CDR3 has 14 residues. The CDR3 sequence is CASSFRQGSYEQYF. The DNA of the CDR3 is TGTGCCAGCAGCTTCCGACAGGGTTCCTACGAGCAGTACTTC.

The V and J genes are TRBV5-1 and TRBJ2-1; tentative D call: TRBD2 (5 bases). Looked up from germline, CDR1 is SGHRS and CDR2 is YFSETQ. The CDR3 extends over 11 amino acids. V gave up 5 bases and J gave up 6 bases, with 6 bases separating them. In nucleotides, the CDR3 is TGCGCCAGCAGGACTATCAATGAGCAGTTCTTC. This sequence encodes CASRTINEQFF.

The chain combines TRBV3-1 with TRBJ2-3, with TRBD2 matching 11 bases. The CDR3 covers 16 residues. V lost 1 base and J lost 1; bases outside the gene matches: 1. Per the germline V gene, CDR1 is LGHDT and CDR2 is YNNKEL (reference sequence). As DNA, the CDR3 is TGTGCCAGCAGCCAAGCGGGACTAGCGGGCACAGATACGCAGTATTTT. The encoded protein is CASSQAGLAGTDTQYF.

The V and J genes are TRBV27 and TRBJ2-1, with TRBD2 matching 8 bases. Germline-derived CDR1 and CDR2 are MNHEY and SMNVEV (reference sequence). Trimming removed 8 bases from V and 5 bases from J; junction bases left unmatched: 8. This CDR3 comprises 14 residues. The CDR3 loop reads CASHGGEGHNEQFF. CDR3 nucleotides: TGTGCCAGCCACGGGGGGGAGGGCCACAATGAGCAGTTCTTC.

CDR3 residues: CASSGQKALNTEAFF. CDR3 in DNA: TGTGCCAGCAGTGGACAGAAAGCCCTGAACACTGAAGCTTTCTTT. The gene calls are TRBV12-3 or TRBV12-4 and TRBJ1-1; D is perhaps TRBD1 (6 bases). This CDR3 is built from 15 residues. Deletions cut 5 bases from V and 0 bases from J, with 13 bases between.

The table lists this clonotype with a few counts. The V and J genes are TRBV30 and TRBJ1-4; 9 positions agree with TRBD1. J was trimmed by 4 bases and V by 1 base; bases with no gene match: 4. Germline V gives CDR1 GTSNPN, CDR2 SVGIG (reference sequence). The CDR3 has 15 amino acids. Here the CDR3 DNA reads TGTGCCTGGAGTGGATCGGACAGGGGTAATGAAAAACTGTTTTTT. It encodes CAWSGSDRGNEKLFF.

The V gene is TRBV12-3 or TRBV12-4, the J gene TRBJ2-1; 10 nucleotides match TRBD1. The CDR3 sequence is 15 residues long. V gave up 2 bases and J gave up 7 bases; unmatched junction bases: 5. CDR3 sequence (DNA): TGTGCCAGCAGTTTACCCCGGACAGGGGGAAATGAGCAGTTCTTC. This codes for CASSLPRTGGNEQFF.

J is TRBJ2-7 and V is TRBV10-3; 8 bases match TRBD1. Germline CDR1 reads ENHRY; CDR2 reads SYGVKD. J was trimmed by 5 bases and V by 2 bases; bases with no gene match: 8. This CDR3 contains 15 residues. The CDR3 here is CAISEVGTGIHEQYF. In nucleotides, the CDR3 is TGTGCCATCAGTGAGGTAGGGACAGGAATCCACGAGCAGTACTTC.

The gene calls are TRBV14 and TRBJ2-5, with D unresolved. Germline V CDR1 and CDR2: SGHDN, FVKESK. V was trimmed by 4 bases and J by 7 bases, leaving 10 bases between them. The CDR3 is 12 residues long. CDR3 loop: CASSRERRTQYF. The CDR3 region has the DNA TGTGCCAGCAGCCGCGAACGTAGGACCCAGTACTTC.

This clonotype appeared many times. This rearrangement joins TRBV6-2 or TRBV6-3 to TRBJ1-1; D not certain. The CDR3 length is 15 residues. The V and J ends lost 0 bases and 4 bases respectively, with 12 bases between them. The germline V gene encodes CDR1 MNHEY and CDR2 SVGEGT. The CDR3 reads CASSYSTATGTEAFF. DNA of the CDR3: TGTGCCAGCAGTTACTCGACCGCGACGGGCACTGAAGCTTTCTTT.

This clonotype was observed a few times. The CDR3 nucleotides are TGTGCCTGGAGTGTAGGCAGGACGTCCAATAGCAATCAGCCCCAGCATTTT. Translation gives CAWSVGRTSNSNQPQHF. V usage is TRBV30 and J usage is TRBJ1-5; D remains unclear. Germline V lookup: CDR1 GTSNPN, CDR2 SVGIG (reference sequence). Trimming took 0 bases from V and 0 from J, leaving 15 bases between them. There are 17 residues in the CDR3.

The chain uses TRBV7-2 and TRBJ1-3; TRBD1 matches 7 bases. The CDR3 has 15 residues. CDR1 SGHTA and CDR2 FQGNSA come from the germline V gene. Unmatched junction bases numbered 3, after V lost 1 base and J lost 3 bases. This CDR3 reads CASSLDRGGGNTIYF. As DNA, the CDR3 is TGTGCCAGCAGCTTAGACAGGGGAGGTGGAAACACCATATATTTT.

This chain links TRBV20-1 with TRBJ2-3, with D perhaps TRBD2 (5 bases). This CDR3 comprises 17 residues. The germline V gene encodes CDR1 DFQATT and CDR2 SNEGSKA (reference sequence). With 2 bases removed from V and 6 bases from J, the gap between germline ends came to 24 bases. The CDR3 coding sequence is TGCAGTGCTAGACCAGAACTCCGAAGCGGAAGGGTCGATACGCAGTATTTT. Its protein product is CSARPELRSGRVDTQYF.

V gene TRBV19 combines with J gene TRBJ2-1; D may match TRBD1 or TRBD2 (5 bases each). The CDR3 runs 11 residues. Germline loops: CDR1 LNHDA, CDR2 SQIVND (reference sequence). Trimming took 3 bases from V and 8 from J, leaving 5 bases between them. CDR3 bases: TGTGCCAGTAGTATGGGGGATGAGCAGTTCTTC. This sequence encodes CASSMGDEQFF.

This clonotype showed up many times. The chain has TRBV18 and TRBJ1-1, with 10 bases fitting TRBD1. The ends lost 2 bases at V and 3 bases at J; junction bases unmatched: 6. CDR3 length: 16 amino acids. Germline CDR1 KGHSH, CDR2 LQKENI. The DNA of the CDR3 is TGTGCCAGCTCACCATTGGGGACAGGGGTAGACACTGAAGCTTTCTTT. It translates to CASSPLGTGVDTEAFF.

V and J are TRBV6-1 and TRBJ2-3; D is perhaps TRBD1 or TRBD2 (5 bases each). The V gene lost 5 bases and the J gene lost 7 bases, with 13 bases spanning the gap. Germline loops: CDR1 MNHNS, CDR2 SASEGT. The CDR3 covers 13 residues. CDR3 sequence: CASSPGTGNTQYF. The CDR3 DNA sequence: TGTGCCAGCAGTCCCGGGACGGGGAATACGCAGTATTTT.

Only a few counts were recorded for this clonotype. The V call is TRBV12-5, the J call TRBJ1-3; D is possibly TRBD1 (6 bases). Germline CDR1 LGHNT, CDR2 FRNRAP. This CDR3 is 14 amino acids long. The V end lost 3 bases, the J end lost 2 bases, and 8 bases lay between the germline ends. CDR3 sequence reads: CASGLGGAGNTIYF. DNA for the CDR3: TGTGCTAGTGGTTTAGGGGGAGCTGGAAACACCATATATTTT.

The J gene is TRBJ2-1, the V gene TRBV9; D possibly uses TRBD1 or TRBD2 (5 bases each). V lost 4 bases and J lost 7, with 18 bases in between. The CDR3 covers 15 residues. Per germline, CDR1 SGDLS and CDR2 YYNGEE. The CDR3 nucleotides are TGTGCCAGCAGCCCTAGAGAGGGGTTAGGGAATGAGCAGTTCTTC. Translating it yields CASSPREGLGNEQFF.

CDR3 residues: CASRNSGTSGLGEQYF. DNA of the CDR3: TGTGCCAGCAGAAACTCCGGGACTAGCGGCCTGGGCGAGCAGTACTTC. The rearrangement uses TRBV27 and TRBJ2-7; 11 bases are a match to TRBD2. CDR1 and CDR2 (germline): MNHEY, SMNVEV (reference sequence). V was clipped by 6 bases and J by 6 bases; unmatched bases: 13. CDR3 length equals 16 residues.

This clonotype has only a few counts. The rearrangement joins TRBV2 to TRBJ2-7; D unresolved. The V and J ends lost 8 bases and 4 bases respectively, with 12 bases between them. The CDR3 is 12 residues long. CDR1 is SNHLY and CDR2 is FYNNEI in the germline V gene. DNA of the CDR3: TGTGCCAGCGGCAGGACGGATTACGAGCAGTACTTC. It encodes CASGRTDYEQYF.

This clonotype was seen more than once but under ten times. This sequence joins TRBV12-3 or TRBV12-4 and TRBJ1-5; D is unresolved. CDR3 length equals 12 residues. V lost 2 bases to trimming and J lost 6 bases, with 5 bases between them. The CDR3 here is CASSLSSQPQHF. The CDR3 DNA sequence: TGTGCCAGCAGTTTATCCTCTCAGCCCCAGCATTTT.

This clonotype appeared many times. The CDR3 protein is CASRTGTQSYEQYF. As DNA, the CDR3 is TGTGCCAGCAGAACCGGGACACAATCCTACGAGCAGTACTTC. This chain links TRBV2 with TRBJ2-7, with D perhaps TRBD1 (6 bases). Trimming pared 6 bases from V and 1 base from J, leaving 13 bases between. The CDR3 contains 14 residues. Germline-derived CDR1 and CDR2 are SNHLY and FYNNEI.

The V and J genes are TRBV6-5 and TRBJ2-7; 7 nucleotides line up with TRBD2. Germline-derived CDR1 and CDR2 are MNHEY and SVGAGI. The CDR3 has 18 amino acids. V dropped 2 bases and J dropped 0; count of bases not matched to a gene: 13. CDR3 sequence reads: CASSYIGEWGGNSYEQYF. The CDR3, as DNA: TGTGCCAGCAGTTACATTGGGGAGTGGGGGGGGAACTCCTACGAGCAGTACTTC.